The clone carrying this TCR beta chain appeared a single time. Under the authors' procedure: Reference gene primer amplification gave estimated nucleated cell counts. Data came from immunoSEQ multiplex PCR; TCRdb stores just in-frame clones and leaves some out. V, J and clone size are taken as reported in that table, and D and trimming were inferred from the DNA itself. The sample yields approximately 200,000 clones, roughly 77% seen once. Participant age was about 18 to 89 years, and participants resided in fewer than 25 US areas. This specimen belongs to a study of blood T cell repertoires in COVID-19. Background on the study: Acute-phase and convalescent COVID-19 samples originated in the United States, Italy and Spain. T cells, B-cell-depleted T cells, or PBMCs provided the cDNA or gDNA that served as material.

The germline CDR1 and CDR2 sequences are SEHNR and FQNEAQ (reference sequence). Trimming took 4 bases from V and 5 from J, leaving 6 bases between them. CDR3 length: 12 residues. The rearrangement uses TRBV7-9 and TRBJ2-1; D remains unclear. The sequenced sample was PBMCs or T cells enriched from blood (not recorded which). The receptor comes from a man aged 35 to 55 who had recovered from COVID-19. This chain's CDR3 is CASSSTNNEQFF. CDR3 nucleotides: TGTGCCAGCAGCTCTACTAACAATGAGCAGTTCTTC.